These 14 T cell receptor beta chains originate from one sample sequenced in a study of OX40 agonist ivuxolimab in advanced cancers. Only in-frame clones appear in the TCRdb table, and some are missing; sequencing was by immunoSEQ multiplex PCR. This sample carries some 95,000 clones, roughly 94% of them seen once, and the ten largest clones take roughly 0.5%. Material: CD4+ or CD8+ T cells sorted from blood, obtained in a trial of the OX40 agonist ivuxolimab. The origin of the receptors is an adult with an advanced solid tumor such as melanoma, head and neck, liver or kidney cancer.

The chain links TRBV5-3 to TRBJ2-7; 14 nucleotides line up with TRBD2. TRBV5-3 is recorded as an ORF, its role being uncertain. The CDR3 extends over 17 amino acids. The J segment lost 7 bases and the V segment lost 1 base, leaving 10 bases of the junction unmatched. The CDR3 reads CARSLCRLAGGPGEQYF. In nucleotides, the CDR3 is TGTGCCAGAAGCTTGTGTCGACTAGCGGGAGGGCCGGGGGAGCAGTACTTC.

This chain joins TRBV30 and TRBJ1-1; D is undetermined. CDR1 and CDR2 (germline): GTSNPN, SVGIG (reference sequence). The CDR3 runs 15 residues. The germline V and J ends were trimmed by 2 bases and 3 bases, with 16 bases remaining between them. DNA for the CDR3: TGTGCCTGGAGTACGCCCTTGTGGTCGCACACTGAAGCTTTCTTT. Translating gives CAWSTPLWSHTEAFF.

In nucleotides, the CDR3 is TGTGCCAGCAGGGCAGGGTCGGAGACCCAGTACTTC. It specifies CASRAGSETQYF. The rearrangement joins TRBV6-1 to TRBJ2-5; weak D call: TRBD1 (5 bases). Trimming removed 6 bases from V and 5 bases from J, with 10 bases in between. The germline V gene has CDR1 MNHNS and CDR2 SASEGT. The CDR3 is 12 amino acids.

This rearrangement joins TRBV7-8 to TRBJ2-1; D call uncertain. V was clipped by 1 base and J by 10 bases, with 11 bases between them. Germline CDR1 and CDR2: SGHVS and FQNEAQ. The CDR3 has 13 residues. The CDR3 loop reads CASSLVFLKEQFF. In DNA, the CDR3 is TGTGCCAGCAGCTTAGTGTTCTTGAAAGAGCAGTTCTTC.

The chain employs TRBV30 and TRBJ2-1, with a weak D call TRBD2 (6 bases). The CDR3 is 15 residues long. The V gene's germline CDR1 is GTSNPN and CDR2 SVGIG (reference sequence). The V gene lost 4 bases and the J gene lost 2 bases, with 15 bases spanning the gap. CDR3 region: CAWNILSGAYNEQFF. CDR3 bases: TGTGCCTGGAATATACTTAGCGGAGCCTACAATGAGCAGTTCTTC.

This clone has only one observation. The chain joins TRBV5-1 to TRBJ2-5, with 9 bases fitting TRBD2. V lost 4 bases, J lost 4 bases, and 11 bases stayed unmatched. The CDR3 extends over 16 amino acids. Per the germline V gene, CDR1 is SGHRS and CDR2 is YFSETQ. This CDR3 is CASSPGTSTGAETQYF. The CDR3 nucleotides read TGCGCCAGCAGCCCGGGGACTAGCACGGGGGCAGAGACCCAGTACTTC.

The chain joins TRBV6-5 to TRBJ2-2; D is undetermined. This CDR3 spans 13 amino acids. Germline V gives CDR1 MNHEY, CDR2 SVGAGI. V lost 2 bases and J 7 bases, leaving 8 bases between the germline ends. The CDR3 nucleotides read TGTGCCAGCAGTTACATTAGAAACGGGGAGCTGTTTTTT. It encodes CASSYIRNGELFF.

The rearrangement uses TRBV6-5 and TRBJ2-1; D is undetermined. The CDR3 extends over 13 amino acids. V shed 6 bases and J shed 0 bases, with 6 bases lying between them. Per the germline V gene, CDR1 is MNHEY and CDR2 is SVGAGI. The DNA for the CDR3 is TGTGCCAGCAGAGGGTCCTCCTACAATGAGCAGTTCTTC. Translated: CASRGSSYNEQFF.

The chain employs TRBV9 and TRBJ2-1; TRBD2 matches 16 bases. The CDR3 sequence is 16 residues long. Germline values: CDR1 SGDLS, CDR2 YYNGEE. The J segment lost 7 bases and the V segment lost 3 bases, leaving 4 bases of the junction unmatched. The CDR3 region has the DNA TGTGCCAGCAGCGCGGGACTAGCGGGGGGGCAGAATGAGCAGTTCTTC. Translated: CASSAGLAGGQNEQFF.

The chain carries TRBV7-9 and TRBJ2-7; TRBD2 matches 9 bases. The V gene end was trimmed by 5 bases and the J gene end by 6 bases; junction bases not matched to a gene: 11. Germline assignment: CDR1 SEHNR and CDR2 FQNEAQ (reference sequence). This CDR3 has 15 amino acids. CDR3 in amino acids: CASSPIAGVSSEQYF. Here the CDR3 DNA reads TGTGCCAGCAGCCCGATAGCGGGAGTATCTTCCGAGCAGTACTTC.

This chain links TRBV2 with TRBJ2-5; D ambiguous. Germline V CDR1 and CDR2: SNHLY, FYNNEI. V lost 7 bases and J 2 bases, leaving 5 bases between the germline ends. The CDR3 loop spans 11 amino acids. CDR3 in DNA: TGTGCCAGCACCACACAAGAGACCCAGTACTTC. Translating it yields CASTTQETQYF.

This chain links TRBV25-1 with TRBJ1-1, with D possibly matching TRBD1 (6 bases). Germline V gives CDR1 MGHDK, CDR2 SYGVNS. The CDR3 totals 12 residues. Trimming left V 6 bases short and J 5 bases short, with 10 bases between. CDR3: CASREGGTEAFF. In DNA form, the CDR3 reads TGTGCCAGCAGGGAGGGGGGTACTGAAGCTTTCTTT.

The chain couples TRBV19 to TRBJ1-1, with D uncertain. The CDR3 is 12 residues long. V was shortened by 9 bases and J by 0 bases, with 8 bases between the two germline ends. CDR1 and CDR2 from the germline V gene are LNHDA and SQIVND (reference sequence). This chain's CDR3 is CASGLLNTEAFF. CDR3 DNA: TGTGCCAGCGGACTATTGAACACTGAAGCTTTCTTT.

With respect to this clone: One end of the junction is discordant with germline, which a read error may explain. The V and J genes are TRBV5-1 and TRBJ1-2; D is possibly TRBD1 (5 bases). There are 12 residues in the CDR3. CDR1 and CDR2 from the germline V gene are SGHRS and YFSETQ. CDR3 region: CASSLNQGALSF. DNA for the CDR3: TGCGCCAGCAGCTTAAATCAGGGCGCTCTCTCCTTC.